Below, 13 T cell receptor beta chains from the same sample are listed, as sequenced in a study of T cell responses to AZD1222 COVID-19 vaccine listed by TCRdb under 2021. The time point label, as the study defines it: baseline before first vaccination. Library construction relied on the immunoSEQ multiplex PCR assay. TCRdb stores this immuneACCESS table with in-frame sequences only. Part of the clones is absent; in the studies checked, under half of the shortfall reflects unresolved V genes, and no reason is known for the rest. This sample is represented by about 140,000 clones; roughly 90% of them were singletons. 3% to 3.5% of the sample belongs to the ten largest clones. The sequenced sample was peripheral blood, obtained on day 0 of AZD1222 vaccination. Receptor source: an adult in good health.

The V and J genes are TRBV6-5 and TRBJ2-7; D possibly corresponds to TRBD2 (6 bases). The CDR3 is 16 amino acids. Trimming cost V 0 bases and J 0 bases, with 12 bases left between them. Germline CDR1 and CDR2: MNHEY and SVGAGI. In DNA form, the CDR3 reads TGTGCCAGCAGTTACTCGACGGGGGAGAGCTCCTACGAGCAGTACTTC. This sequence encodes CASSYSTGESSYEQYF.

The V and J genes are TRBV24-1 and TRBJ2-7; 8 bases fit TRBD2. Trimming cost V 2 bases and J 5 bases; bases outside gene matches: 4. The CDR3 covers 14 residues. Germline CDR1 KGHDR, CDR2 SFDVKD. DNA of the CDR3: TGTGCCACCAGTGATTCCGGGACTAGTCACGAGCAGTACTTC. The encoded protein is CATSDSGTSHEQYF.

The CDR3 DNA is TGCGCCAGCAGCCAAGTCCATATCGGGGAGCTGTTTTTT. This translates into CASSQVHIGELFF. This chain uses TRBV4-1 with TRBJ2-2; D gene uncertain. The CDR3 has 13 amino acids. Trimming removed 1 base from V and 7 bases from J, with 7 bases in between. Germline CDR1 MGHRA, CDR2 YSYEKL.

The V and J genes are TRBV6-5 and TRBJ1-1; D uncertain. Germline V gene sequence: CDR1 MNHEY, CDR2 SVGAGI. Trimming took off 2 bases at V and 5 bases at J, with 12 bases between the two ends. This CDR3 comprises 14 residues. The CDR3 nucleotides read TGTGCCAGCAGTTACAGGGAGGTGGGGACTGAAGCTTTCTTT. As protein: CASSYREVGTEAFF.

In its sample, this clone was seen once. This sequence joins TRBV9 and TRBJ2-1; a possible D gene is TRBD2 (6 bases). This CDR3 has 15 residues. Trimming removed 3 bases from V and 6 bases from J, with 16 bases in between. The germline CDR1 and CDR2 sequences are SGDLS and YYNGEE. The CDR3 DNA sequence: TGTGCCAGCAGCGGTGACGGGAGATGGAGCAATGAGCAGTTCTTC. Translating it yields CASSGDGRWSNEQFF.

The chain combines TRBV4-2 with TRBJ2-2, with D hard to call. This CDR3 has 12 amino acids. Trimming left V 4 bases short and J 8 bases short, with 8 bases between. CDR1 LGHNA and CDR2 YNFKEQ come from the germline V gene. The CDR3 DNA follows: TGTGCCAGCAGCCGCGAGTCAGGGGAGCTGTTTTTT. Its protein product is CASSRESGELFF.

The chain uses TRBV5-6 and TRBJ2-7; 11 nucleotides align to TRBD2. J was trimmed by 0 bases and V by 4 bases; bases with no gene match: 9. The CDR3 has 17 residues. CDR1 SGHDT and CDR2 YYEEEE come from the germline V gene. CDR3 in DNA: TGTGCCAGCAGCCTGAGGGTCGGGACTAGCGGCTCCTACGAGCAGTACTTC. This codes for CASSLRVGTSGSYEQYF.

The rearrangement joins TRBV18 to TRBJ1-4; possible D gene TRBD1, 5 bases. Per the germline V gene, CDR1 is KGHSH and CDR2 is LQKENI. CDR3 size: 18 residues. V dropped 2 bases and J dropped 0 bases, with 16 bases sitting between them. The DNA for the CDR3 is TGTGCCAGCTCACCAAGGGCAGGACAACATGCAACTAATGAAAAACTGTTTTTT. Its translation: CASSPRAGQHATNEKLFF.

This sequence joins TRBV27 and TRBJ2-3; 14 nucleotides align to TRBD2. The germline CDR1 and CDR2 sequences are MNHEY and SMNVEV (reference sequence). The CDR3 sequence is 15 residues long. J gave up 5 bases and V 6 bases, and 4 bases lay outside the gene matches. The CDR3 sequence: CASRGLAGDRDTQYF. Written as DNA, the CDR3 is TGTGCCAGCAGGGGACTAGCGGGAGATCGAGATACGCAGTATTTT.

The chain links TRBV7-9 to TRBJ1-5; a weak D match, TRBD1 (5 bases). V was trimmed by 1 base and J by 4 bases, leaving 8 bases between them. This CDR3 contains 14 residues. Germline CDR1 is SEHNR and CDR2 is FQNEAQ (reference sequence). The CDR3, as DNA: TGTGCCAGCAGCTTAGAGGGGCAGAATCAGCCCCAGCATTTT. Translated, it gives CASSLEGQNQPQHF.

About this clone itself: The sample holds other DNA sequences that translate to the same CDR3. This chain uses TRBV12-3 or TRBV12-4 with TRBJ2-3; D remains ambiguous. The CDR3 extends over 12 amino acids. With 5 bases removed from V and 0 bases from J, the gap between germline ends came to 3 bases. CDR3 residues: CASSASTDTQYF. The CDR3 DNA reads TGTGCCAGCAGTGCAAGCACAGATACGCAGTATTTT.

The chain links TRBV6-5 to TRBJ1-1; D possibly corresponds to TRBD1 (6 bases). The V end lost 7 bases, the J end lost 5 bases, and 17 bases lay between the germline ends. This CDR3 comprises 14 residues. CDR1 MNHEY and CDR2 SVGAGI come from the germline V gene. The CDR3 bases are TGTGCCAGCATGACCCGGGGGCGGGTAACTGAAGCTTTCTTT. Encoded protein: CASMTRGRVTEAFF.

This sequence joins TRBV7-2 and TRBJ2-7; D may correspond to TRBD1 or TRBD2 (5 bases each). V lost 5 bases, J lost 3 bases, and 11 bases lay in between. The germline gives CDR1 SGHTA, CDR2 FQGNSA. The CDR3 runs 13 residues. The DNA of the CDR3 is TGTGCCAGCAGCATCGGGACCCGCTACGAGCAGTACTTC. As protein: CASSIGTRYEQYF.